A single sample gave rise to the 10 T cell receptor beta chains below, sequenced in a study of a mutant IDH1 vaccine in newly diagnosed glioma. Profiling relied on immunoSEQ multiplex PCR, and the TCRdb table lists in-frame clones only, not all of them. The sample carries about 38,000 clones, around 80% recorded once. The time point here: baseline, week 1 (first vaccination visit). Stated treatment: pre-vaccination baseline after standard-of-care therapy. The sample in question was PBMCs, obtained from a glioma patient treated with radiotherapy, temozolomide or both. The receptors stem from a man aged 40-55 years with glioma. Some clones in this sample may be carry-over from other donors' samples.

V and J are TRBV27 and TRBJ1-2; TRBD1 might be the D (6 bases). Trimming pared 6 bases from V and 4 bases from J, leaving 6 bases between. This CDR3 has 11 amino acids. Germline loops: CDR1 MNHEY, CDR2 SMNVEV (reference sequence). The CDR3 DNA sequence: TGTGCCAGCAGGGACAGCTATGGCTACACCTTC. It encodes CASRDSYGYTF.

V and J are TRBV4-2 and TRBJ2-1, with D tentatively TRBD1 (6 bases). The length of the CDR3 is 14 residues. V shed 4 bases and J shed 4 bases, with 11 bases lying between them. Germline V CDR1 and CDR2: LGHNA, YNFKEQ. In DNA form, the CDR3 reads TGTGCCAGCAGCCCCTCGACAGGATACAATGAGCAGTTCTTC. It translates to CASSPSTGYNEQFF.

CDR3: CASTRGEGTEAFF. CDR3 coding DNA: TGTGCCAGCACCCGGGGGGAAGGGACTGAAGCTTTCTTT. The chain recombines TRBV2 with TRBJ1-1, with D perhaps matching TRBD1 (5 bases). The CDR3 is 13 residues long. V was trimmed by 7 bases and J by 5 bases, leaving 14 bases between them. Looked up from germline, CDR1 is SNHLY and CDR2 is FYNNEI. Variable domain in full (rest from reference TRBV2 and TRBJ1-1): EPEVTQTPSHQVTQMGQEVILRCVPISNHLYFYWYRQILGQKVEFLVSFYNNEISEKSEIFDDQFSVERPDGSNFTLKIRSTKLEDSAMYFCASTRGEGTEAFFGQGTRLTVV.

The CDR3 region is CASSPGVVGGGMNTEAFF. The CDR3 nucleotides read TGTGCCAGCTCACCAGGCGTCGTGGGGGGCGGGATGAACACTGAAGCTTTCTTT. The chain uses TRBV18 and TRBJ1-1; perhaps TRBD1 as D (6 bases). The V gene's germline CDR1 is KGHSH and CDR2 LQKENI. The germline V and J ends were trimmed by 2 bases and 0 bases, with 19 bases remaining between them. CDR3 size: 18 residues.

The genes are TRBV6-5 and TRBJ2-5; 7 nucleotides line up with TRBD1. The V segment lost 6 bases and the J segment 7 bases; nucleotides outside the gene matches: 8. Germline V gene sequence: CDR1 MNHEY, CDR2 SVGAGI. The CDR3 has 13 amino acids. CDR3 nucleotide sequence: TGTGCCAGCAGCGATATAGACAGGGCGACCCAGTACTTC. This sequence encodes CASSDIDRATQYF.

This rearrangement joins TRBV7-6 to TRBJ2-7; no definite D call. V was cut by 1 base and J by 6 bases, with 13 bases left in between. Germline-derived CDR1 and CDR2 are SGHVS and FNYEAQ. The CDR3 has 14 amino acids. Written as DNA, the CDR3 is TGTGCCAGCAGCTTAGGTACCGGGTCCAGCGAGCAGTACTTC. As protein: CASSLGTGSSEQYF.

The rearrangement links TRBV6-5 to TRBJ1-1, with D perhaps matching TRBD1 (5 bases). V lost 2 bases to trimming and J lost 4 bases, with 14 bases between them. CDR3 length: 15 residues. Germline V gene data show CDR1 as MNHEY and CDR2 as SVGAGI. CDR3 nucleotide sequence: TGTGCCAGCAGTTACCGAGCTTCTCAGGGCACTGAAGCTTTCTTT. The encoded protein is CASSYRASQGTEAFF.

J is TRBJ2-2 and V is TRBV10-1; 8 bases are a match to TRBD1. The germline CDR1 and CDR2 sequences are WNHNN and SYGVQD (reference sequence). The trim removed 0 bases at V and 3 bases at J, leaving 0 bases unmatched. CDR3 length equals 15 residues. CDR3 bases: TGCGCCAGCAGTGAGTCGGACAGGGACACCGGGGAGCTGTTTTTT. Encoded protein: CASSESDRDTGELFF.

The chain joins TRBV7-9 to TRBJ1-1, with TRBD1 as a possible D gene (5 bases). Trimming left V 5 bases short and J 4 bases short, with 14 bases between. Germline CDR1 reads SEHNR; CDR2 reads FQNEAQ (reference sequence). CDR3 length: 14 amino acids. This CDR3 reads CASSPHYGGTEAFF. CDR3 DNA: TGTGCCAGCAGCCCCCACTATGGGGGCACTGAAGCTTTCTTT.

This clone appeared a few times. The chain has TRBV7-2 and TRBJ1-6; 7 bases fit TRBD1. The CDR3 consists of 12 residues. Germline CDR1 reads SGHTA; CDR2 reads FQGNSA. The V segment lost 5 bases and the J segment 14 bases; nucleotides outside the gene matches: 6. Written as DNA, the CDR3 is TGTGCCAGCAGCCAGACAGGGAAGTCCCTCCACTTT. Translation: CASSQTGKSLHF.